The sequence of this TCR beta chain was determined in a study of cytomegalovirus exposure and HLA in healthy donors (dated by TCRdb to 2016 to 2017). General notes on the study: According to a later analysis, the 100 to 150 validation repertoires were produced on the same platform as the 700 or so repertoires of the first cohort. The aim of the study was to test whether cataloging public T cell receptors could identify signatures of past pathogen exposure. Along with the approximately 700-subject first cohort, a separate validation cohort of roughly 110 different subjects was used. High-throughput TCR immunosequencing, statistical association of individual TCRs with disease status, and machine learning were combined to predict cytomegalovirus infection status. What the study reported, not specific to this receptor: Three of the identified cytomegalovirus-associated TCR beta chains were confirmed in vitro to be specific for cytomegalovirus antigens. Most TCR sequences were observed very rarely across donors, whereas some public TCRs were present in many individuals. The authors suggested that the approach could potentially be generalized to other disease states and immunological phenotypes. A later analysis lacked HLA typing for the validation cohort, so it scored co-occurrence in that cohort across all 120 or so repertoires. Cytomegalovirus status was reported to be diagnosed by the classifier with high specificity and sensitivity in both the original and validation cohorts. In a later analysis, TCRs clustered in the first cohort were found to also tend to co-occur in the 120 validation repertoires, with approximately 95% of cluster scores above 0. A total of about 150 TCR beta chains were listed by the study as associated with cytomegalovirus.

Receptor amplification or capture employed the immunoSEQ multiplex PCR assay. In the authors' own workflow: A statistical classification framework was developed to diagnose cytomegalovirus status using the catalog of TCR beta chain sequences. In its TCRdb copy, this immuneACCESS table keeps in-frame sequences only and misses some clones. Where compared with another copy, unresolved V genes explain less than half of these, and the others have no known cause. That table supplies the V and J calls and clone size; D and trimming were determined from the DNA. The sample data list 60,000 to 85,000 clones, and just over 95% of these were observed just once. The top ten constitute roughly 4.5% of the sample. Donors formed part of the validation cohort, which comprised approximately 130 subjects and was distinct from the first cohort of fewer than 750 subjects. CDR1 SGDLS and CDR2 YYNGEE are derived from the germline V gene. CDR3 length: 15 amino acids, cysteine to phenylalanine. This entry keeps only the CDR3 DNA: 45 bases, framed from base 1. Clipping removes 6 bases from V and 2 bases from J, with 8 as the unmatched junction base count.

As to this clone: Its antigen is unknown. No much larger clonotype is one base removed from it; base qualities were not supplied.

Material: PBMCs. The TCR originated in a woman aged 18-29 years in good health and CMV-seropositive. The sequence is built from TRBV9 and TRBJ2-3; TRBD2 matches 8 bases in the middle. The nucleotide sequence is given as TGTGCCAGCACCACGGGGGGGGGCCTCACAGATACGCAGTATTTT. Its translation is CASTTGGGLTDTQYF. Where the CDR3 stops, the reference TRBV9 and TRBJ2-3 genes take over; the full variable domain is DSGVTQTPKHLITATGQRVTLRCSPRSGDLSVYWYQQSLDQGLQFLIQYYNGEERAKGNILERFSAQQFPDLHSELNLSSLELGDSALYFCASTTGGGLTDTQYFGPGTRLTVL.